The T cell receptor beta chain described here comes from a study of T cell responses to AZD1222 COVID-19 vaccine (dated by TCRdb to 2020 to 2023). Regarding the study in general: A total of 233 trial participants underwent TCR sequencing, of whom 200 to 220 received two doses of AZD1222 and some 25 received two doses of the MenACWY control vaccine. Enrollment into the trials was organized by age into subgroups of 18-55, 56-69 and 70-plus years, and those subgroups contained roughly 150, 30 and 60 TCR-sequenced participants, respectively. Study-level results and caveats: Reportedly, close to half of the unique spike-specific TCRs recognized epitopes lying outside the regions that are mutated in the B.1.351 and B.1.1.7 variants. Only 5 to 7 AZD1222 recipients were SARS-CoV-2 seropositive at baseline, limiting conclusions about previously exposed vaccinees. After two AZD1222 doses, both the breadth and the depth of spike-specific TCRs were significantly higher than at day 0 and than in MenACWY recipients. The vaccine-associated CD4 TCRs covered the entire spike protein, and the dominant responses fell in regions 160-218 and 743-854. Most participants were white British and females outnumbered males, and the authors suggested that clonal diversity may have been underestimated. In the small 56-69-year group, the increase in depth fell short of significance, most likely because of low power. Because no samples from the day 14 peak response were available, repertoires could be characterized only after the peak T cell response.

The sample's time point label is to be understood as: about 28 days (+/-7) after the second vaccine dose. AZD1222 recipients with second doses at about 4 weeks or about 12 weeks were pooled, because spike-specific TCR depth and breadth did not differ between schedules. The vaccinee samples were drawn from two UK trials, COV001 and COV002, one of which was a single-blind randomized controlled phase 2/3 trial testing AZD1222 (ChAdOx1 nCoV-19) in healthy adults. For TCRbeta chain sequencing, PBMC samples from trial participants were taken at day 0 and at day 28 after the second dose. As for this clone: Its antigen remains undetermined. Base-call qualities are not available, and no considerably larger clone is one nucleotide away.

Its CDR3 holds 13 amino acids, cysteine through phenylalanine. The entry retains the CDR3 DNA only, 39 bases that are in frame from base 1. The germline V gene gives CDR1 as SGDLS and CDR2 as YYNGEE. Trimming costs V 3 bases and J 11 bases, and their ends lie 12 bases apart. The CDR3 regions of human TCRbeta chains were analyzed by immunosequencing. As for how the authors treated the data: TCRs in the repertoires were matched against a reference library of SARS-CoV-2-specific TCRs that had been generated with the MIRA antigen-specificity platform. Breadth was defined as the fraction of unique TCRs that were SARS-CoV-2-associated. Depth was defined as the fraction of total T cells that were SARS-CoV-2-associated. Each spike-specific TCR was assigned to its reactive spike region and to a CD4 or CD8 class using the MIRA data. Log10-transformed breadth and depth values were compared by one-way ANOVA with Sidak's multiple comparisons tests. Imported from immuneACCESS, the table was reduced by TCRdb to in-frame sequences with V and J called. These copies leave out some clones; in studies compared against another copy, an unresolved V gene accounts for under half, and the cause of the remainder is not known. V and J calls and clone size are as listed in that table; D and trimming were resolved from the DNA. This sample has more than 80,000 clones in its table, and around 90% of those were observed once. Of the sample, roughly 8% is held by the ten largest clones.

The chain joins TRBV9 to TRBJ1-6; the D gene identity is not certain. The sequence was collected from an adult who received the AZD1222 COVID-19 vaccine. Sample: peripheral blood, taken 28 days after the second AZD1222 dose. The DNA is TGTGCCAGCAGCGAGACCCCATTCCCACCCCTCCACTTT. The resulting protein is CASSETPFPPLHF.